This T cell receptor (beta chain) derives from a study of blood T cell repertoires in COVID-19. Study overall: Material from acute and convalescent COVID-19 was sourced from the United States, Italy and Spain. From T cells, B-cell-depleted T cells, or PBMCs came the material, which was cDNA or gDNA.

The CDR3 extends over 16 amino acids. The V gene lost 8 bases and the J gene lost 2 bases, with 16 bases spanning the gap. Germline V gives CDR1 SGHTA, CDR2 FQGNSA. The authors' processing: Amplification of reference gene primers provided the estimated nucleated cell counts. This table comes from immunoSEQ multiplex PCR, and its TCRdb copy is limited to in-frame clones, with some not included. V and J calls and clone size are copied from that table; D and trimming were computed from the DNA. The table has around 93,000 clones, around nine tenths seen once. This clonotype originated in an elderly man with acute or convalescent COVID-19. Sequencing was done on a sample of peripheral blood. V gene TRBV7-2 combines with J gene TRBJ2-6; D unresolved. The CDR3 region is CASSISDSPGANVLTF. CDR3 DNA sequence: TGTGCCAGCTCAATATCCGACTCGCCTGGGGCCAACGTCCTGACTTTC.